This entry lists 13 T cell receptor beta chains sequenced from one sample in a study of identical twins (dated by TCRdb to about 2016). Receptors were amplified or captured by 5' RACE. Sequenced on an Illumina HiSeq 2000. TCRdb passed the public sequencing reads through fastp at Q25 and MiXCR, retaining productive beta sequences. Rows are unified per CDR3 protein, each entry keeping the most common DNA and genes. This sample is represented by 450,000 to 650,000 distinct CDR3 sequences; more than 9% of them were singletons. The top ten clones comprise approximately 3.2% of the sample. This same sample was also taken into another study, of yellow fever vaccine responses in identical twins.

Sequenced: PBMCs. All receptors come from a woman aged 18 to 35 in good health.

This clonotype was counted a few times. The chain links TRBV5-5 to TRBJ2-7; D is undetermined. This CDR3 has 15 residues. Looked up from germline, CDR1 is SGHKS and CDR2 is YYEKEE (reference sequence). V was pared by 0 bases and J by 0 bases, with 10 bases between. CDR3 loop: CASSLGGVGSYEQYF. The CDR3 DNA sequence: TGTGCCAGCAGCTTGGGGGGTGTTGGCTCCTACGAGCAGTACTTC.

The rearrangement uses TRBV2 and TRBJ1-5, with 9 bases identical to TRBD1. J lost 5 bases, V lost 5 bases, and 7 bases had no gene match. In germline, CDR1 is SNHLY, CDR2 FYNNEI. The CDR3 sequence is 15 residues long. The DNA for the CDR3 is TGTGCCAGCAGTTCAGGGACAGGGTATTATCAGCCCCAGCATTTT. Amino acid sequence: CASSSGTGYYQPQHF.

This clonotype was recorded a few times. The CDR3 region is CASNTPRGETQYF. The CDR3 nucleotides read TGTGCCAGCAATACGCCTCGAGGGGAGACCCAGTACTTC. This rearrangement joins TRBV28 to TRBJ2-5; tentatively, D is TRBD2 (5 bases). Germline loops: CDR1 MDHEN, CDR2 SYDVKM. The V and J ends lost 7 bases and 5 bases respectively, with 14 bases between them. The CDR3 length is 13 residues.

This clonotype was seen repeatedly, ten times or more. J is TRBJ1-1 and V is TRBV3-1; no clear D. Trimming took off 0 bases at V and 7 bases at J, with 15 bases between the two ends. The V gene's germline CDR1 is LGHDT and CDR2 YNNKEL (reference sequence). There are 15 residues in the CDR3. CDR3 sequence (DNA): TGTGCCAGCAGCCAAGAGTTGCGACATCGGGATGAAGCTTTCTTT. This translates into CASSQELRHRDEAFF.

The rearrangement links TRBV11-2 to TRBJ2-1; no firm D call. V lost 8 bases to trimming and J lost 9 bases, with 14 bases between them. Looked up from germline, CDR1 is SGHAT and CDR2 is FQNNGV. This CDR3 has 12 residues. The CDR3 region has the DNA TGTGCCAGCGCTATCGTGGGTTTTGAGCAGTTCTTC. This sequence encodes CASAIVGFEQFF.

This clonotype was seen only a few times. This chain uses TRBV4-3 with TRBJ1-5; a possible D gene is TRBD1 (5 bases). CDR1 and CDR2 from the germline V gene are LGHNA and YSLEER. V lost 4 bases and J 2 bases, leaving 18 bases between the germline ends. The length of the CDR3 is 17 residues. The chain's CDR3 is CASSPDLGAKGNQPQHF. CDR3 bases: TGCGCCAGCAGCCCAGACTTAGGGGCAAAGGGCAATCAGCCCCAGCATTTT.

This clonotype came up many times. The rearrangement links TRBV7-9 to TRBJ2-7, with D maybe TRBD2 (5 bases). Between the trimmed V and J ends, which lost 2 bases and 2 bases, there was a span of 10 bases. The CDR3 sequence is 14 residues long. From germline, CDR1 is SEHNR and CDR2 FQNEAQ (reference sequence). The CDR3 region is CASSLPGSAYEQYF. The CDR3 DNA reads as TGTGCCAGCAGCTTACCGGGGAGCGCCTACGAGCAGTACTTC.

This chain uses TRBV15 with TRBJ2-1, with a possible D match to TRBD1 (6 bases). The germline CDR1 and CDR2 sequences are LNHNV and YYDKDF (reference sequence). V lost 3 bases to trimming and J lost 8 bases, with 17 bases between them. The CDR3 is made up of 15 amino acids. This chain's CDR3 is CATSSTGLDSYEQFF. As DNA, the CDR3 is TGTGCCACCAGCAGCACAGGGCTTGATAGTTATGAGCAGTTCTTC.

The chain links TRBV30 to TRBJ2-2, with 7 positions matching TRBD1. Germline CDR1 and CDR2: GTSNPN and SVGIG (reference sequence). This CDR3 has 11 residues. Unmatched junction bases numbered 0, after V lost 4 bases and J lost 7 bases. The CDR3 DNA reads TGTGCCTGGACAGGGGGCGGGGAGCTGTTTTTT. Residues: CAWTGGGELFF.

This clonotype has ten or more counts. The chain combines TRBV12-3 or TRBV12-4 with TRBJ1-3; possibly TRBD1 for D (5 bases). The CDR3 totals 16 residues. With 7 bases removed from V and 0 bases from J, the gap between germline ends came to 16 bases. The CDR3 bases are TGTGCCAGCACCGTAAGGGCAGGGAACTCTGGAAACACCATATATTTT. Translated: CASTVRAGNSGNTIYF.

V gene TRBV6-2 or TRBV6-3 combines with J gene TRBJ2-7; 10 nucleotides align to TRBD2. From germline, CDR1 is MNHEY and CDR2 SVGEGT. The CDR3 sequence is 14 residues long. V was clipped by 8 bases and J by 7 bases; unmatched bases: 11. This CDR3 reads CASGNSGRSGEQYF. The DNA of the CDR3 is TGTGCCAGCGGTAATAGCGGGAGGTCGGGAGAGCAGTACTTC.

This clonotype was seen ten or more times. CDR3 residues: CASSPLAGRSYNEQFF. The CDR3 coding sequence is TGTGCCAGCAGCCCCCTAGCGGGACGGTCCTACAATGAGCAGTTCTTC. This sequence joins TRBV5-5 and TRBJ2-1; TRBD2 aligns across 9 bases. The CDR3 loop spans 16 amino acids. Germline assignment: CDR1 SGHKS and CDR2 YYEKEE (reference sequence). The V segment lost 4 bases and the J segment 1 base; nucleotides outside the gene matches: 6. Drawing the rest from reference TRBV5-5 and TRBJ2-1, the complete variable domain is DAGVTQSPTHLIKTRGQQVTLRCSPISGHKSVSWYQQVLGQGPQFIFQYYEKEERGRGNFPDRFSARQFPNYSSELNVNALLLGDSALYLCASSPLAGRSYNEQFFGPGTRLTVL.

This clonotype was recorded many times. The CDR3 spells CASSLILAGSYNEQFF. CDR3 coding DNA: TGCGCCAGCAGCTTGATCCTAGCGGGGTCCTACAATGAGCAGTTCTTC. The rearrangement uses TRBV5-1 and TRBJ2-1; TRBD2 matches at 9 bases. Germline assignment: CDR1 SGHRS and CDR2 YFSETQ. The CDR3 spans 16 residues. V trimming: 1 base; J trimming: 1 base; junction bases outside the gene matches: 3.